Sequencing of this TCR beta chain was carried out in a study of T cell changes during pregnancy in multiple sclerosis. Sequenced by immunoSEQ multiplex PCR; TCRdb stores in-frame clones only, minus some. The sample yields 90,000 to 120,000 clones, roughly 92% seen once. This CDR3 is 16 amino acids long. Looked up from germline, CDR1 is LGHNA and CDR2 is YNFKEQ. V gave up 1 base and J gave up 2 bases, with 14 bases separating them. The receptor comes from a female donor in good health, enrolled as a control in a pregnancy study. This sample comprised peripheral blood, obtained in the third trimester of pregnancy. V usage is TRBV4-2 and J usage is TRBJ1-1, with D hard to call. DNA for the CDR3: TGTGCCAGCAGCCAAGTTGGAGCCAGAACCAACACTGAAGCTTTCTTT. Its protein is CASSQVGARTNTEAFF.